This T cell receptor (beta chain) was profiled in a study of shared clonotypes between healthy human individuals. Germline V CDR1 and CDR2: SGHTA, FQGTGA. V lost 8 bases, J lost 6 bases, and 10 bases stayed unmatched. This CDR3 has 13 residues. The protocol was immunoSEQ multiplex PCR, while the TCRdb copy is restricted to in-frame clones and leaves out a portion. The sample consists of around 510,000 clones, about 80% of them appearing once. The sequencing input was PBMCs. The rearrangement joins TRBV7-3 to TRBJ2-7; 7 positions match TRBD1. The source of this sequence is a middle-aged woman in good health. Some clones in this sample may be carry-over from other donors' samples. CDR3 coding DNA: TGTGCCAGCTCCCCCCGAGGGGGCGGCGAGCAGTACTTC. Amino acids: CASSPRGGGEQYF. Looking up the rest from reference TRBV7-3 and TRBJ2-7 gives the full variable domain: GAGVSQTPSNKVTEKGKYVELRCDPISGHTALYWYRQSLGQGPEFLIYFQGTGAADDSGLPNDRFFAVRPEGSVSTLKIQRTERGDSAVYLCASSPRGGGEQYFGPGTRLTVT.